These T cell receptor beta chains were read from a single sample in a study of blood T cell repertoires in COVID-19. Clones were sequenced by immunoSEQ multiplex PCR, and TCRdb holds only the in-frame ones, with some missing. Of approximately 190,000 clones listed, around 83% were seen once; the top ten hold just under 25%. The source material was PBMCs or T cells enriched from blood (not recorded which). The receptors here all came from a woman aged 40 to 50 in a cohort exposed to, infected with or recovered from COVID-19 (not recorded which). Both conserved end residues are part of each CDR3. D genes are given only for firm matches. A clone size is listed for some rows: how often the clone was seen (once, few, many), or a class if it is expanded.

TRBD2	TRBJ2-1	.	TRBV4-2	TGTGCCAGCAGCCAAGGACGTCGGGACTACCTTTACAATGAGCAGTTCTTC	CASSQGRRDYLYNEQFF
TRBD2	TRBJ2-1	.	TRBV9	TGTGCCAGCAGCGCCCCCAAGTCCGGGACTAGGTACAATGAGCAGTTCTTC	CASSAPKSGTRYNEQFF
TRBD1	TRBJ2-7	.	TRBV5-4	TGTGCCAGCAGCTTCTGGGACAGGGGACTCTACGAGCAGTACTTC	CASSFWDRGLYEQYF
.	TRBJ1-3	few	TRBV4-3	TGCGCCAGCAGTCCTAGGGGGGGAGGAAACACCATATATTTT	CASSPRGGGNTIYF
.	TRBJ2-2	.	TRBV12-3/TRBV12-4	TGTGCCTTTAGCGTCCGCACCGGGGAGCTGTTTTTT	CAFSVRTGELFF
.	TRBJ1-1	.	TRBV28	TGTGCCAGCAGTCACAGGGCGTCCAACACTGAAGCTTTCTTT	CASSHRASNTEAFF
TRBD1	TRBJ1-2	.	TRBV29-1	TGCAGCGTTGGGACAGGGGCCGTCTATGGCTACACCTTC	CSVGTGAVYGYTF
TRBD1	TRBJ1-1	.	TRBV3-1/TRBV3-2	TGTGCCAGCAGCTTCACAGGGGATGGGGCTTTCTTT	CASSFTGDGAFF
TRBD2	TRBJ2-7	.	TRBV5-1	TGCGCCAGCAGCGAAACTAGCGCCGCCTACGAGCAGTACTTC	CASSETSAAYEQYF
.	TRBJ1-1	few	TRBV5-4	TGTGCCAGCAGCAAACCTGGGCCAGGAGGTTGGGTTGACACTGAAGCTTTCTTT	CASSKPGPGGWVDTEAFF
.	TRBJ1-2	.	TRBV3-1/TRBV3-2	TGTGCCAGCAGCCAAGATGACAGAGCCCACACCTTC	CASSQDDRAHTF
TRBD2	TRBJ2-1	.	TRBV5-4	TGTGCCAGCAGCCCGCTAGCGGGAGGGGGTGATGAGCAGTTCTTC	CASSPLAGGGDEQFF
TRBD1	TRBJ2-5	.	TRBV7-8	TGTGCCAGCAGCTTTCAGGGGGCGGGGGAGACCCAGTACTTC	CASSFQGAGETQYF
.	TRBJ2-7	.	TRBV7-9	TGTGCCAGCAGCAGGGGGGGGGACAGGCCCCTCCACGAGCAGTACTTC	CASSRGGDRPLHEQYF
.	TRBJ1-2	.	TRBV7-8	TGTGCCAGCAGGGGCTTCCTCTATGGCTACACCTTC	CASRGFLYGYTF
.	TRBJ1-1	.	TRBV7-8	TGTGCCAGCAGCTCCGACGGGGAGGCCAGGGCCACTGAAGCTTTCTTT	CASSSDGEARATEAFF
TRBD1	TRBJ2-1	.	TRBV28	TGTGCCAGCAGCAATATAGGTCGGGACAGGGGGCACAATGAGCAGTTCTTC	CASSNIGRDRGHNEQFF
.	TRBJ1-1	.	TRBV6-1	TGTGCCAGCAGTGATCAGTCGTACACTGAAGCTTTCTTT	CASSDQSYTEAFF
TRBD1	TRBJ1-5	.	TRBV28	TGTGCCAGCAGCCTAGGACAGGGGTTCCGTCAGCCCCAGCATTTT	CASSLGQGFRQPQHF
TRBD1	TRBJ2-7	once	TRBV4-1	TGCGCCAGCAGCCAAAAACCGGGACAGGGTTTCAACGAGCAGTACTTC	CASSQKPGQGFNEQYF
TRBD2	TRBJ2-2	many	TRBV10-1	TGCGCCAGCTCCCTAGCGGGAGTGGAAACCGGGGAGCTGTTTTTT	CASSLAGVETGELFF
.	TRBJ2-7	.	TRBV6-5	TGTGCCAGCAGTTACCTCACCTACGAAGTGCAGTACTTC	CASSYLTYEVQYF
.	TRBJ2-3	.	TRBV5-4	TGTGCCAGCAGCGGGTTCGGGGGAGATACGCAGTATTTT	CASSGFGGDTQYF
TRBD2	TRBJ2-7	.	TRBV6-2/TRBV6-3	TGTGCCAGCAGTTATGAGCCTAGCGGGAACGAGCAGTACTTC	CASSYEPSGNEQYF
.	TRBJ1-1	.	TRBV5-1	TGCGCCAGCAGCTTGGCAGGGCTCCCTGAAGCTTTCTTT	CASSLAGLPEAFF
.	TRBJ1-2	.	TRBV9	TGTGCCAGCAGCGCCCTCGGGGTCTATGGCTACACCTTC	CASSALGVYGYTF
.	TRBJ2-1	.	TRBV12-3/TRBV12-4	TGTGCCAGCAGTTTGCTCAGGTCGGATGAGCAGTTCTTC	CASSLLRSDEQFF
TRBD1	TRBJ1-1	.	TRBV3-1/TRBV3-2	TGTGCCAGCAGCCCCGGACAGGGGGTAACTGAAGCTTTCTTT	CASSPGQGVTEAFF
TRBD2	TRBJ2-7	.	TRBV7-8	TGTGCCAGCAGCTTAGAACTAGCGGCCTCCTACGAGCAGTACTTC	CASSLELAASYEQYF
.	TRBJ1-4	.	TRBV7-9	TGTGCCAGCAGGCCGTCTTGGGGGGCAACTAATGAAAAACTGTTTTTT	CASRPSWGATNEKLFF
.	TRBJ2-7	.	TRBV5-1	TGCGCCAGCAGCTTAGATAGGAGCTACGAGCAGTACTTC	CASSLDRSYEQYF
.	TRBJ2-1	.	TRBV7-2	TGTGCCAGCAGCTTAGCCAGGGCAGGAGGGGACTACAATGAGCAGTTCTTC	CASSLARAGGDYNEQFF
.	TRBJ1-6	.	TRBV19	TGTGCCAGTAGTGAGGGGACTCTCAGTTCACCCCTCCACTTT	CASSEGTLSSPLHF
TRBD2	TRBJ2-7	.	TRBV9	TGTGCCAGCAGCGGGCCTAGCGGGAGGGAGCAGTACTTC	CASSGPSGREQYF
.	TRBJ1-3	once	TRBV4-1	TGCGCCAGCAGCCAAGTGAAGGGGTCGGGAAACACCATATATTTT	CASSQVKGSGNTIYF
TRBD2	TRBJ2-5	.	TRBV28	TGTGCCAGCAGTTTATGGGCGGGGGGATCACAAGAGACCCAGTACTTC	CASSLWAGGSQETQYF
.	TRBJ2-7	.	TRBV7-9	TGTGCCAGCAGCCCCCCGGGAACACCTCCGGAGGAGCAGTACTTC	CASSPPGTPPEEQYF
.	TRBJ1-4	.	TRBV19	TGTGCCAGTAGTATAGCGGGGATTAATGAAAAACTGTTTTTT	CASSIAGINEKLFF
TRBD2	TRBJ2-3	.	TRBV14	TGTGCCAGCAGCCACATTATGAGCGGGGGATCAGATACGCAGTATTTT	CASSHIMSGGSDTQYF
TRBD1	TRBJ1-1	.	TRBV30	TGTGCCTGTTACAACAGGGGGCGAGGGGGCACTGAAGCTTTCTTT	CACYNRGRGGTEAFF
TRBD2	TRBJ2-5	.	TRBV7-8	TGTGCCAGCAGCCCGATAGCGGGGTCAGAGACCCAGTACTTC	CASSPIAGSETQYF
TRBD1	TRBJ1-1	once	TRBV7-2	TGTGCCAGCAGCTTGTGGACAGGGCGTAACACTGAAGCTTTCTTT	CASSLWTGRNTEAFF
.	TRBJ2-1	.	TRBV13	TGTGCCAGCAGCTTATTAGCAGCCTCCGTTTACAATGAGCAGTTCTTC	CASSLLAASVYNEQFF
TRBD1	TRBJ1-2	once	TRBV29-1	TGCAGCGTCCGGCAGGGGGCCTATGGCTACACCTTC	CSVRQGAYGYTF
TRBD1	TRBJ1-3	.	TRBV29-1	TGCAGCGTTGCAGGGGGCCAATTCTCTGGAAACACCATATATTTT	CSVAGGQFSGNTIYF